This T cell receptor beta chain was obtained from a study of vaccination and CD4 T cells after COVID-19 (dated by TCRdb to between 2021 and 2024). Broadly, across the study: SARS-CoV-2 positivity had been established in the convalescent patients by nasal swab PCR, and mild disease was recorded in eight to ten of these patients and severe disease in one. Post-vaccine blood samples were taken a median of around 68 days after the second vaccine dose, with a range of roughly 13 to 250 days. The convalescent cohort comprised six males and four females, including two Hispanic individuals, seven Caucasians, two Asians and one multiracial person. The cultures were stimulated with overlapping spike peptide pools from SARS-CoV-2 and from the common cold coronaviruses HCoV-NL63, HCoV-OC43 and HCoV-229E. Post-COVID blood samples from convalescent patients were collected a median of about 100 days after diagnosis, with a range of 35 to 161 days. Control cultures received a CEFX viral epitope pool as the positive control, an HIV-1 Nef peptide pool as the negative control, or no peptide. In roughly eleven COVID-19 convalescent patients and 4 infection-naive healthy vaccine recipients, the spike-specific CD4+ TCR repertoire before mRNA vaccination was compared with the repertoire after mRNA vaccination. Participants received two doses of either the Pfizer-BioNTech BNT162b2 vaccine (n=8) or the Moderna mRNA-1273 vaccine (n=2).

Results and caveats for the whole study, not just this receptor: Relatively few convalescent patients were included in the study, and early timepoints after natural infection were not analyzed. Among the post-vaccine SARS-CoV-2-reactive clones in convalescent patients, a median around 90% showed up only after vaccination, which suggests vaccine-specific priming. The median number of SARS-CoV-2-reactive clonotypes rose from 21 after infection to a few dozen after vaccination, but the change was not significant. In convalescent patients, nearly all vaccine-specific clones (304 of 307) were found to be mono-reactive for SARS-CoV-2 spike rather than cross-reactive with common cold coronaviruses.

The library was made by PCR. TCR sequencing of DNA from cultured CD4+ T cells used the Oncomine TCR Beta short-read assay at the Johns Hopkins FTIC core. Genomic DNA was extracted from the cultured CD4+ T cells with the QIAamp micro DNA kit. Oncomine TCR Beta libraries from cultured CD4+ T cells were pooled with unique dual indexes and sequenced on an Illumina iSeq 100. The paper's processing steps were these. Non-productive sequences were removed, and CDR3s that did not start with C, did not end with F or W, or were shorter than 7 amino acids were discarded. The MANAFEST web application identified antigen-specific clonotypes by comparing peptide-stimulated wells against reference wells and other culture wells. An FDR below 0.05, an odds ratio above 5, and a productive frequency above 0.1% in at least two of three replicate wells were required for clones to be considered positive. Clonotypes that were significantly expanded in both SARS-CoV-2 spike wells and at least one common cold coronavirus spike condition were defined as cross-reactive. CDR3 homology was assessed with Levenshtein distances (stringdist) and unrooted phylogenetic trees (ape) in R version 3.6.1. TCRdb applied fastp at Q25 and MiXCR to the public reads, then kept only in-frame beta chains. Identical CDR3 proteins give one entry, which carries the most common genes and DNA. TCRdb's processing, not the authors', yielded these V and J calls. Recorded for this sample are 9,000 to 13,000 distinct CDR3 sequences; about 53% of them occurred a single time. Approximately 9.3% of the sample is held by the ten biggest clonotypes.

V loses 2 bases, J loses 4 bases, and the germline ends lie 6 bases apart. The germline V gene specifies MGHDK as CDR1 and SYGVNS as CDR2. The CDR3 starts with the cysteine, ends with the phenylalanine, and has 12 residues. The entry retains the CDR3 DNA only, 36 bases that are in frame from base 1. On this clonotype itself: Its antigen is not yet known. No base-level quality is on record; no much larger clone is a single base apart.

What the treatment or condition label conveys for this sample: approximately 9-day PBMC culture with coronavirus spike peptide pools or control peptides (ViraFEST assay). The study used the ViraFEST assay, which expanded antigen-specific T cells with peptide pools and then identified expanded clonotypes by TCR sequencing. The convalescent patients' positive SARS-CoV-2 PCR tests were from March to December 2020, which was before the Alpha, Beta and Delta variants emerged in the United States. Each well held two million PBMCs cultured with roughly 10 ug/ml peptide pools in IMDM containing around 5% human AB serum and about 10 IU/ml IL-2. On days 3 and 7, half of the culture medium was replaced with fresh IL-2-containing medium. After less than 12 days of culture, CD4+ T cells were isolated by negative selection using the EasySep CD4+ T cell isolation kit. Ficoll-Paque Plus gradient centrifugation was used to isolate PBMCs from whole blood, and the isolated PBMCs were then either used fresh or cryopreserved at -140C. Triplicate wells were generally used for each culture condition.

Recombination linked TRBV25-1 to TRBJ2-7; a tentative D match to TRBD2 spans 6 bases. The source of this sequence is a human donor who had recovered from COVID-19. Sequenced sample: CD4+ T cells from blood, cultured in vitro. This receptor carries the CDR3 CASSEAGYEQYF. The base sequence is TGTGCCAGCAGTGAAGCGGGGTACGAGCAGTACTTC.